A selection of T cell receptor beta chains follows, all from one sample in a study of radiation and T cells in renal cell carcinoma. TCRdb's table, derived via immunoSEQ multiplex PCR, lists solely in-frame clones and lacks some. The profile shows tens of thousands of clones, roughly 80% of them singletons. The sequenced sample was blood, obtained from a patient whose treatment included radiotherapy and nephrectomy. Every receptor here comes from a man in his sixties with renal cell carcinoma. CDR3s include the opening cysteine and the closing phenylalanine or tryptophan. A D gene is named only where the DNA matches it firmly. Size tells how often a clone was seen (once, few, many) or the class of an expanded clone, and some rows leave it out.

CASSRQALNTGELFF,TGTGCCAGCAGTCGACAGGCCCTGAACACCGGGGAGCTGTTTTTT,-,-,TRBV6-5,TRBJ2-2
CASSKNTGELFF,TGTGCCAGCAGCAAGAACACCGGGGAGCTGTTTTTT,-,-,TRBV9,TRBJ2-2
CASSHSGEAEAFF,TGCGCCAGCAGCCATAGTGGCGAGGCTGAAGCTTTCTTT,large,-,TRBV4-1,TRBJ1-1
CASSRGTGGSNEQFF,TGTGCCAGCTCGCGCGGGACAGGGGGTAGCAATGAGCAGTTCTTC,-,TRBD1,TRBV18,TRBJ2-1
CAISRTGNYEQFF,TGTGCCATCAGTAGAACAGGGAACTATGAGCAGTTCTTC,-,-,TRBV10-3,TRBJ2-1
CASSQVRQGLAEQYF,TGTGCCAGCAGCCAAGTCCGGCAGGGTCTTGCCGAGCAGTACTTC,once,-,TRBV14,TRBJ2-7
CASSYLGLASDTQYF,TGTGCCAGCAGTTACTTGGGACTAGCATCAGATACGCAGTATTTT,once,TRBD2,TRBV6-6,TRBJ2-3
CASSLGQGAIGNTIYF,TGTGCCAGCAGCTTAGGACAGGGGGCAATCGGAAACACCATATATTTT,-,TRBD1,TRBV9,TRBJ1-3
CASSEDPQGVGYGYTF,TGCGCCAGCAGTGAGGACCCACAGGGGGTTGGCTATGGCTACACCTTC,-,TRBD1,TRBV4-3,TRBJ1-2
CASRTGDTQYF,TGTGCCAGCAGAACTGGAGATACGCAGTATTTT,-,-,TRBV27,TRBJ2-3
CASSENEGTVNTEAFF,TGTGCCAGCAGTGAAAATGAAGGAACAGTGAACACTGAAGCTTTCTTT,-,-,TRBV2,TRBJ1-1
CASSSFGQGSWETQYF,TGTGCCAGCAGCTCATTCGGACAGGGGTCCTGGGAGACCCAGTACTTC,-,TRBD1,TRBV7-2,TRBJ2-5
CASRKPGQINTEAFF,TGTGCCAGCAGGAAACCGGGACAGATCAACACTGAAGCTTTCTTT,-,TRBD1,TRBV6-5,TRBJ1-1
CASSPPAEVLKQPQHF,TGTGCCAGCAGCCCCCCGGCCGAGGTGCTCAAACAGCCCCAGCATTTT,-,-,TRBV6-8,TRBJ1-5
CASSSPVQIRVLTEAFF,TGTGCCAGCAGCTCCCCTGTCCAGATCAGGGTCCTCACTGAAGCTTTCTTT,few,-,TRBV13,TRBJ1-1
CASGRASGNEQFF,TGTGCCAGCGGTCGCGCGTCAGGCAATGAGCAGTTCTTC,few,-,TRBV7-7,TRBJ2-1
CSVPYREGGQPQHF,TGCAGCGTCCCATACAGGGAAGGGGGTCAGCCCCAGCATTTT,-,-,TRBV29-1,TRBJ1-5
CAISENPVGTSGYNEQFF,TGTGCCATCAGTGAGAACCCCGTCGGGACTAGCGGCTACAATGAGCAGTTCTTC,-,TRBD2,TRBV10-3,TRBJ2-1
CASSIGGPDTYGYTF,TGTGCCAGTAGTATAGGGGGACCTGACACCTATGGCTACACCTTC,-,-,TRBV19,TRBJ1-2
CASSTGTDNTLYNSPLHF,TGCGCCAGCTCAACAGGGACAGATAACACCCTCTATAATTCACCCCTCCACTTT,once,TRBD1,TRBV23-1,TRBJ1-6
CASSEGRTSGRKGSETQYF,TGTGCCAGCAGTGAGGGTCGGACTAGCGGGAGAAAAGGGTCGGAGACCCAGTACTTC,-,TRBD2,TRBV2,TRBJ2-5
CASSQEWTGDLKTQYF,TGCGCCAGCAGCCAAGAATGGACAGGGGACTTAAAGACCCAGTACTTC,-,TRBD1,TRBV4-1,TRBJ2-5
CASSSRHSLLAGVPDTQYF,TGTGCCAGTAGTTCGCGCCACAGCCTACTAGCGGGAGTCCCAGATACGCAGTATTTT,-,TRBD2,TRBV19,TRBJ2-3
CSVDRANYGYTF,TGCAGCGTCGACAGGGCGAACTATGGCTACACCTTC,once,TRBD1,TRBV29-1,TRBJ1-2